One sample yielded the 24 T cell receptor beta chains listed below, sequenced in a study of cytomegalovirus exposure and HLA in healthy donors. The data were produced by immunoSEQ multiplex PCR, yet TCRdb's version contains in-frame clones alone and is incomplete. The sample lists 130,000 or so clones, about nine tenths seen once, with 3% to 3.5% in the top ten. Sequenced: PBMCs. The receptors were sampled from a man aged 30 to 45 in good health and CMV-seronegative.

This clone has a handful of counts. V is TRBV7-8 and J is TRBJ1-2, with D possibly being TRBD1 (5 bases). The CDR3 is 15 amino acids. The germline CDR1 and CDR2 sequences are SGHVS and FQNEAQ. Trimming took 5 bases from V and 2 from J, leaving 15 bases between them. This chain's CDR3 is CASSPRGRVNYGYTF. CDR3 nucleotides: TGTGCCAGCAGCCCCCGAGGCAGGGTAAACTATGGCTACACCTTC.

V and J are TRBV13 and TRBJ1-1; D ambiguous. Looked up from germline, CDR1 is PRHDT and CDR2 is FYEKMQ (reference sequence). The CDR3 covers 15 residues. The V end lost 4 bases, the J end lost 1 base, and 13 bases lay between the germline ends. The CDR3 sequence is CASSSVEYKNTEAFF. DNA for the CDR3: TGTGCCAGCAGCTCTGTAGAATATAAGAACACTGAAGCTTTCTTT.

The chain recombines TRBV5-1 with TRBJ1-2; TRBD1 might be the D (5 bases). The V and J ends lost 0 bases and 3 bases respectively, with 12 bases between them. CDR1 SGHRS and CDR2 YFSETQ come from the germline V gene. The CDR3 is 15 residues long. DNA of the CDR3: TGCGCCAGCAGCTTGGGGCAGGGAATTTACTATGGCTACACCTTC. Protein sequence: CASSLGQGIYYGYTF.

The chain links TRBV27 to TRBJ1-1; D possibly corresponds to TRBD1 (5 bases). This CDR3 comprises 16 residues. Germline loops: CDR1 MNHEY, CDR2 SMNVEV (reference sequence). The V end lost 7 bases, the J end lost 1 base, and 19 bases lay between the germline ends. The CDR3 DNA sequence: TGTGCCAGCATCCCGACGCAAGGACACCCGAACACTGAAGCTTTCTTT. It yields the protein CASIPTQGHPNTEAFF.

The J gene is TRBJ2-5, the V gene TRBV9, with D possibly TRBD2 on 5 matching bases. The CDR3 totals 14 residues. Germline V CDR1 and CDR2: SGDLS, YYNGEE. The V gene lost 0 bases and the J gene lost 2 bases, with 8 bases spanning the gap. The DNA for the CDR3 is TGTGCCAGCAGCGTAGACGGGGTTCAAGAGACCCAGTACTTC. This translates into CASSVDGVQETQYF.

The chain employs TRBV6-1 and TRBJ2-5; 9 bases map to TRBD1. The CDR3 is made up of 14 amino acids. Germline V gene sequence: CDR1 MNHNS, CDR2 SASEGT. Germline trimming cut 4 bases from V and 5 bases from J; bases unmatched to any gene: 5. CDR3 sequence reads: CASSGHRGLETQYF. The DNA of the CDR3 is TGTGCCAGCAGTGGGCACAGGGGGCTGGAGACCCAGTACTTC.

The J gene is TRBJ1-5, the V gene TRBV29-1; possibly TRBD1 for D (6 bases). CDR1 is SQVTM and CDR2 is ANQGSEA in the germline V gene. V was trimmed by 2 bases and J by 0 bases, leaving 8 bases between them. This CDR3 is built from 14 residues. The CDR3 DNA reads TGCAGCGTTGAAACAGGGCATAGCAATCAGCCCCAGCATTTT. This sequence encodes CSVETGHSNQPQHF.

The CDR3 region is CASSPQEVYEQYF. The CDR3 DNA follows: TGTGCCAGCTCACCACAGGAGGTCTACGAGCAGTACTTC. The J gene is TRBJ2-7, the V gene TRBV18; D might be TRBD2 (5 bases). CDR1 and CDR2 from the germline V gene are KGHSH and LQKENI. V dropped 1 base and J dropped 3 bases, with 7 bases sitting between them. This CDR3 is 13 amino acids long.

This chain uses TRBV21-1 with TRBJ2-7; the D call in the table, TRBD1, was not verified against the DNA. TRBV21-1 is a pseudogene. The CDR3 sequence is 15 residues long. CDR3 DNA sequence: TGTGCCAGCAGCCCCTATAGACAGGAGGCCTACGAGCAGTACTTC. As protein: CASSPYRQEAYEQYF.

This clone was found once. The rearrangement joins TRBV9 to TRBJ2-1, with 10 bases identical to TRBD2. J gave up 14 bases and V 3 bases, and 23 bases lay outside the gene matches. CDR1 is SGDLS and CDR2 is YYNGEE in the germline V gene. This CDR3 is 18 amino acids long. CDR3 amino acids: CASSAGVLAGAQWMTEFF. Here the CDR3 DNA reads TGTGCCAGCAGCGCCGGGGTCCTAGCGGGGGCCCAGTGGATGACCGAGTTCTTC.

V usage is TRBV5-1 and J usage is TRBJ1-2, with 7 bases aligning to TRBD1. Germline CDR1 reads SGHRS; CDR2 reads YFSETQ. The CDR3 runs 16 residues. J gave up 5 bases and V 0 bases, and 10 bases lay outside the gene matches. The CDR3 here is CASSLGVSTGDYGYTF. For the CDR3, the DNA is TGCGCCAGCAGCTTGGGGGTTTCCACAGGGGATTATGGCTACACCTTC. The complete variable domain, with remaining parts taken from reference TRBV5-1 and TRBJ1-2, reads KAGVTQTPRYLIKTRGQQVTLSCSPISGHRSVSWYQQTPGQGLQFLFEYFSETQRNKGNFPGRFSGRQFSNSRSEMNVSTLELGDSALYLCASSLGVSTGDYGYTFGSGTRLTVV.

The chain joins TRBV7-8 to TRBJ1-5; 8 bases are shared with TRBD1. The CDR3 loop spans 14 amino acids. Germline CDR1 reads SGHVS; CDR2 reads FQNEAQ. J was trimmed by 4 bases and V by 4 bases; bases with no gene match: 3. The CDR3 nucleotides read TGTGCCAGCAGCTGGAGACAGGGGAATCAGCCCCAGCATTTT. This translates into CASSWRQGNQPQHF.

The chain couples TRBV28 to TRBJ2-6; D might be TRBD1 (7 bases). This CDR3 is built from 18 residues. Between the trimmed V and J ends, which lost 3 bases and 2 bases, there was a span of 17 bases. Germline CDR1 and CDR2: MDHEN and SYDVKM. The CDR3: CASSLGPGGGTGANVLTF. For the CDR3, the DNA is TGTGCCAGCAGTTTGGGGCCAGGAGGGGGCACTGGGGCCAACGTCCTGACTTTC.

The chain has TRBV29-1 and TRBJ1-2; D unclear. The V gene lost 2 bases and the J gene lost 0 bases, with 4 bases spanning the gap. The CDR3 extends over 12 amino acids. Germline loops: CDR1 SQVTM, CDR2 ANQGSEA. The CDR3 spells CSVERANYGYTF. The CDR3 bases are TGCAGCGTTGAAAGAGCTAACTATGGCTACACCTTC.

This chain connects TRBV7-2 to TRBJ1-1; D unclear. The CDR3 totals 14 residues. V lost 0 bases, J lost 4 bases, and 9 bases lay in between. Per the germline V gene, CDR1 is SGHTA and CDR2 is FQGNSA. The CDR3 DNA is TGTGCCAGCAGCTTAGCGAGGTCGGGCACTGAAGCTTTCTTT. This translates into CASSLARSGTEAFF.

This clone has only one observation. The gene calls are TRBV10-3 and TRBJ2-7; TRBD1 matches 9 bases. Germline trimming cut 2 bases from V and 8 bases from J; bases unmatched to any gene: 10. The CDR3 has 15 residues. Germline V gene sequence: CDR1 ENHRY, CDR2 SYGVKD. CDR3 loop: CAISEVTGGRGQQYF. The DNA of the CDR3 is TGTGCCATCAGTGAGGTAACAGGGGGCCGTGGTCAGCAGTACTTC.

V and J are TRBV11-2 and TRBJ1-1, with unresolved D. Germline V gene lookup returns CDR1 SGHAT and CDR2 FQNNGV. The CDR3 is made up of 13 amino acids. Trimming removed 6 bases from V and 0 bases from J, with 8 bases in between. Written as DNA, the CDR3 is TGTGCCAGCAGGTCCTATATGAACACTGAAGCTTTCTTT. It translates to CASRSYMNTEAFF.

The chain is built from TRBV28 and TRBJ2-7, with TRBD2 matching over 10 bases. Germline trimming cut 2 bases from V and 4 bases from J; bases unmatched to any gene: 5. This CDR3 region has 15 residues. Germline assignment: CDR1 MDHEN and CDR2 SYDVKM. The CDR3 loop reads CASSLHSGGHYEQYF. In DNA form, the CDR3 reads TGTGCCAGCAGTTTACATAGCGGGGGGCATTACGAGCAGTACTTC.

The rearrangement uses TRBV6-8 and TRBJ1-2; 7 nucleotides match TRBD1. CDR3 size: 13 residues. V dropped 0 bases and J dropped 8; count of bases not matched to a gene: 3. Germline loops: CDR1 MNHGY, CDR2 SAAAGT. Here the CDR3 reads CASSYSRGGGYTF. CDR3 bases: TGTGCCAGCAGTTACTCCAGAGGGGGCGGCTACACCTTC.

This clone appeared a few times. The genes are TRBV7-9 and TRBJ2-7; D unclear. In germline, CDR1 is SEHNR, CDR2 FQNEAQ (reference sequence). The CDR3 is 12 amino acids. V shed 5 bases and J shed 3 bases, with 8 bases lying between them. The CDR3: CASSPTNYEQYF. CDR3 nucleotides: TGTGCCAGCAGCCCGACAAACTACGAGCAGTACTTC.

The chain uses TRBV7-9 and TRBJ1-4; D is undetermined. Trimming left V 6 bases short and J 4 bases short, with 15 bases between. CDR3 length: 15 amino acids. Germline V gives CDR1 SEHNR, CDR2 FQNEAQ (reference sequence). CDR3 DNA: TGTGCCAGCAGTTCGACACAAATCGGTAATGAAAAACTGTTTTTT. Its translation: CASSSTQIGNEKLFF. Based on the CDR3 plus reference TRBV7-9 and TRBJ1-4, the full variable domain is DTGVSQNPRHKITKRGQNVTFRCDPISEHNRLYWYRQTLGQGPEFLTYFQNEAQLEKSRLLSDRFSAERPKGSFSTLEIQRTEQGDSAMYLCASSSTQIGNEKLFFGSGTQLSVL.

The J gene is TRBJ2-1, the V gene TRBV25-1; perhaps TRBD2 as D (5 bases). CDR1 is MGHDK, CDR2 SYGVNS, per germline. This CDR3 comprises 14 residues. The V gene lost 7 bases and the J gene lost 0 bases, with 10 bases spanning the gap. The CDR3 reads CASMTGSSYNEQFF. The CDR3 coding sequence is TGTGCCAGCATGACGGGGAGCTCCTACAATGAGCAGTTCTTC.

The CDR3, as DNA: TGTGCCAGCAGTGCAGGACAGGGGGTCGAGCAGTACTTC. Translating gives CASSAGQGVEQYF. The genes are TRBV6-5 and TRBJ2-7; 10 nucleotides line up with TRBD1. CDR1 is MNHEY, CDR2 SVGAGI, per germline. This CDR3 has 13 amino acids. J lost 6 bases, V lost 5 bases, and 4 bases had no gene match.

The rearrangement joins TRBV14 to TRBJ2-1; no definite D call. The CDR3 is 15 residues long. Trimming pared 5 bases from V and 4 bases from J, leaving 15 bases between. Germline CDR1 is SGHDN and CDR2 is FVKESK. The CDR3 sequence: CASSSLRASYNEQFF. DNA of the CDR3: TGTGCCAGCAGCTCTCTCCGAGCCTCTTACAATGAGCAGTTCTTC.